This T cell receptor beta chain was found in a study of cytomegalovirus exposure and HLA in healthy donors (dated by TCRdb to the late 2010s). Broadly, across the study: According to an earlier analysis of 587 of the donors, about 180 million T cells yielded 95 million to 140 million unique TCR beta sequences and approximately 300 Gb of sequence data. Approximately 300 gigabases of sequencing data and 70 million to 95 million unique TCR sequences made up an early release that covered several hundred HLA-typed donors. The genetic ancestry cluster associated with self-reported Caucasian donors included 81% of the 398 genotyped donors. Rather than drawing on any new phenotypic data, the later analysis identified candidate immune exposures from TCR beta sequences and the way those sequences occurred across donors. Along with the roughly 670-subject first cohort, a separate validation cohort of approximately 110 different subjects was used. Class I and class II HLA loci were covered by the typing at four-digit resolution. In a later analysis, previously published TCR beta repertoires from some 640 donors were re-analyzed and high-resolution HLA genotyping was added so that TCR occurrence patterns could be studied. Roughly 5 DR-DQ haplotypes were handled as single units for association and clustering, since linkage in the cohort was strong. The study combined high-throughput TCR immunosequencing, statistical association of individual TCRs with disease status, and machine learning to predict cytomegalovirus infection status. Across some 400 genotyped donors of the cohort, an average of roughly 250,000 unique TCR beta nucleotide sequences per donor were sequenced, and roughly 20% of those sequences were non-productive. Typing coverage differed by locus: A, B, C, DRB1 and DQB1 were typed in about 620-640 donors, DQA1 in about 550, DPA1 in some 570, and DPB1 in just under 480. In a later genetic analysis, genome-wide SNP genotypes for about 65% of the roughly 700 donors were used, and that subset was treated as a discovery cohort. In an earlier analysis of 550 to 700 of the donors, high-throughput TCR beta sequencing was used to judge whether each TCR beta V gene segment behaved as functional or pseudogenic. All discovery cohort repertoires had been generated using a single sequencing platform. The study aimed to test whether cataloging public T cell receptors could reveal signatures of past pathogen exposure. The study profiled the T cell repertoires of about 720 subjects by immunosequencing and related them to cytomegalovirus serostatus. Alongside the repertoire data, information on donor age, sex, ethnicity and CMV serostatus was compiled. Broader findings and caveats from the paper: Several of the top co-occurrence clusters appeared to be linked to parvovirus B19, influenza, CMV and Epstein-Barr virus, according to a later analysis. Because the 87-base-pair reads could not distinguish some IMGT-functional V segments, including TRBV6-2 and TRBV6-3, those segments were excluded. A further reported finding was that TCR beta sequences accurately predicted the HLA-A and HLA-B alleles for most subjects in the first cohort. A later analysis found that TCR association rates varied across HLA loci, with DRB1 alleles showing the most associated TCRs and HLA-C alleles the fewest. In a later genetic analysis, a missense DCLRE1C variant was associated with V-gene and J-gene trimming of TCR beta chains, and the association was replicated in an independent cohort. The classifier was reported to diagnose cytomegalovirus status with high specificity and sensitivity in both the original and validation cohorts. At a false discovery rate of 0.05, a later analysis linked under 20,000 TCR beta sequences to specific HLA alleles. The earlier analysis of 450 to 700 of the donors excluded roughly 17 rarely observed V segments, including chromosome 9 orphons, because counts were too low. Most CMV-associated TCR beta chains appeared to be HLA-restricted in a later analysis, and the HLA associations seemed to be driven largely by CMV exposure. CMV serostatus was the only immune exposure information available for the cohort. Assigning TCR associations to individual alleles was difficult when HLA alleles, especially DR and DQ, strongly co-occurred. Because HLA typing was unavailable for some donors at each locus, only the typed subset was used in association tests. Compared with the roughly 720-donor mean, donors in an Asian-associated ancestry cluster had fewer N-insertions in productive TCRs, according to a later genetic analysis. An earlier analysis of 450 to 750 of the donors showed that most TCR beta V segments appeared in productive rearrangements either about 90% or about 30% of the time, which broadly matched IMGT annotations. Presence/absence analyses assumed roughly uniform sequencing depth across donors, an assumption that may not hold. The authors suggested that the approach could potentially be generalized to other disease states and immunological phenotypes. The study gave a list of under 200 TCR beta chains associated with cytomegalovirus. In this cohort, only TCR beta chains were sequenced, and detectable features were limited by the absence of alpha or paired-chain data. In vitro tests confirmed that a few of the cytomegalovirus-associated TCR beta chains recognize cytomegalovirus antigens. Most TCR sequences were seen in very few donors, while some public TCRs were found in many individuals. A cluster of highly shared sequence variants was judged likely to represent a technical artifact of the sequencing pipeline. In a later analysis, HLA-associated TCR beta chains showed more clonal expansion and lower generation probabilities than non-associated chains that were equally common. Correlated functional status among segregating V segments might reflect linkage disequilibrium, but an unknown experimental factor could not be ruled out.

Turning to this clone: Its antigen is not yet known.

Germline trimming: 6 bases from V, 3 bases from J; junction bases outside gene matches: 2. From cysteine to phenylalanine, the CDR3 is 13 amino acids long. Only the CDR3 region is kept as DNA, spanning 39 bases read in frame from base 1. Reading the germline V gene (reference sequence) gives CDR1 SGHAT and CDR2 FQDESV. The cohort was made up of about 610 healthy bone marrow donors. At the time of sampling, every cohort member was nominally healthy, though immune exposures that went unrecorded were likely present. The donor was CMV seronegative and was included in the group of about 400 seronegative cohort members. Each donor provided a peripheral blood sample, and peripheral blood mononuclear cells were used for TCR beta sequencing. Genomic DNA extraction from the blood cell samples was performed with the Qiagen DNeasy Blood Extraction Kit. Library method: the immunoSEQ multiplex PCR assay. For the multiplex PCR, a mixture combining 60 forward primers for TCR Vbeta segments and 13 reverse primers for TCR Jbeta segments was used. The CDR3 region of rearranged TCR beta genes was amplified from genomic DNA with a multiplex PCR assay. The Illumina HiSeq System was used to sequence the amplified TCR beta libraries as 87-base-pair reads. Turning to the authors' computational methods: A later analysis counted approximately 76 million unique TCR beta chains across the 550 to 800 repertoires, and around 9.9 million of these chains were shared by at least two donors. Raw reads were error-corrected and collapsed into unique sequences by a nearest-neighbor algorithm in which closely related sequences were merged to remove PCR and sequencing errors. CDR3 sequences were aligned to IMGT reference sequences to assign V, D and J gene segments. For a sequence to be retained, at least a six-nucleotide match to both a V gene segment and a J gene segment was required. Rearrangements were classified as productive when the CDR3 lacked stop codons and remained in frame with V and J, and all other rearrangements were classified as non-productive. CDR3 was defined by IMGT convention, running from the second conserved V-encoded cysteine to the conserved J-encoded phenylalanine. In an earlier analysis of around 600 of the donors, sequences lacking an unambiguous match to a single V gene segment were excluded. In an earlier analysis of approximately 590 of the donors, a V segment was called functional when productive rearrangements were above 56.7%, and segregating when the standard deviation between donors exceeded 5%. A statistical classification framework was developed to diagnose cytomegalovirus status using the catalog of TCR beta chain sequences. In a later analysis, TCR nucleotide sequences were compared against IMGT/GENE-DB human TR gene sequences so that V and J genes could be assigned. A later analysis assigned CDR3 sequences and most-parsimonious VDJ recombination scenarios with the TCRdist pipeline. In a later analysis, each TCR beta chain was defined by its CDR3 amino acid sequence together with its V-gene family, and reads without a unique V-gene family were excluded. To address suspected cross-contamination and a sequencing artifact, a later analysis removed 592 highly shared, low-generation-probability nucleotide sequences. In a later analysis, a clonal expansion index for each public chain was calculated from normalized within-repertoire ranks of inferred template counts. Generation probabilities in a later analysis came from a VDJ recombination model fitted to out-of-frame rearrangements, and those results were checked against IGoR. A later analysis scored TCR-TCR, TCR-HLA and TCR-CMV co-occurrence with hypergeometric tests, applying a repertoire-size bias correction to TCR pairs. A later analysis estimated false discovery rates by permuting HLA or CMV assignments 20 times. In a later analysis, co-occurring TCRs were grouped with DBSCAN, and TCRdist sequence similarity was added when clustering was performed within HLA-allele-positive subsets. Co-occurrence clustering excluded repertoires with fewer than 30,000 or more than 120,000 public chains, plus five with anomalous nucleotide sharing. As stored in TCRdb, this immuneACCESS dataset retains in-frame rearrangements with V and J assigned. A fraction of the clones does not appear; measured against another copy, unresolved V genes explain less than half of the discrepancy, and the remainder lacks a known reason. V, J and clone size were drawn from that table, and D and trimming were deduced from the DNA. The table for this sample shows over 100,000 clones. Clones ranked in the top ten supply around 3.4% of the sample.

This TCR derives from a man aged 25-45 years in good health and CMV-seronegative. The sequenced material came from PBMCs. In this chain, TRBV11-1 is recombined with TRBJ2-1; 7 middle bases align to TRBD1. The CDR3 protein sequence reads: CASSNRGYNEQFF. The DNA sequence is TGTGCCAGCAGTAACAGGGGCTACAATGAGCAGTTCTTC.